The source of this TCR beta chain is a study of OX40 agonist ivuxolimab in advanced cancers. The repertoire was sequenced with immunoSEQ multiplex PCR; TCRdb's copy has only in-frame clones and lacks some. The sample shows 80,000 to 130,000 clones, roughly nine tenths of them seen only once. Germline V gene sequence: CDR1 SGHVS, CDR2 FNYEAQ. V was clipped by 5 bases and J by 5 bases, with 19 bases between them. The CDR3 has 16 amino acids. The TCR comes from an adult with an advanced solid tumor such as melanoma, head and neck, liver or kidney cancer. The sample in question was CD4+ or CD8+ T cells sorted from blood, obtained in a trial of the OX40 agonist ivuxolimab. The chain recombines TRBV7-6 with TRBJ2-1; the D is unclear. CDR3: CASSRKGGELNNEQFF. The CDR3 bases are TGTGCCAGCAGCAGAAAAGGCGGAGAGCTCAACAATGAGCAGTTCTTC.